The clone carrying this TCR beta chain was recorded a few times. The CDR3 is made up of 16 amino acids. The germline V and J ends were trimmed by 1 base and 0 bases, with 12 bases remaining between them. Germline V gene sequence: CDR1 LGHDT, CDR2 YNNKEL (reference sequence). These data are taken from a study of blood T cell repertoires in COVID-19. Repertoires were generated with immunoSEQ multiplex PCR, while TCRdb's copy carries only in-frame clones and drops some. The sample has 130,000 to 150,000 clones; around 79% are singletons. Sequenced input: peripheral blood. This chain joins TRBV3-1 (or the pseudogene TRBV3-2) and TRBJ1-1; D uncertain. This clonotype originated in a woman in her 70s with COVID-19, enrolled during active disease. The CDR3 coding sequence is TGTGCCAGCAGCCAAGGAGAGGTGGAGATGAACACTGAAGCTTTCTTT. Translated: CASSQGEVEMNTEAFF.